The clone carrying this T cell receptor (beta chain) has at least ten counts. Its antigen is unknown. This entry is derived from a study of spatial heterogeneity in lung cancer. On the study more broadly: As counted in raw reads, each unique TCR and UMI combination appeared more than ten times on average. Study results and caveats: Blood showed ubiquitous tumor TCRs more often at resection than at routine follow-up.

Germline V CDR1 and CDR2: SGHNT, YYREEE (reference sequence). The CDR3 has 15 amino acids. The ends were cut back, 0 bases at V and 3 bases at J, with 12 bases in the middle. Single TCR cDNA molecules each had their own unique molecular identifier. TCRdb recomputed calls from the 5' RACE reads with MiXCR, one row per CDR3 protein. The data contain 35,000 to 55,000 distinct CDR3 sequences, roughly 7.1% of them singletons. The sample's time point: sample taken at primary tumor resection. Unsorted whole RNA from tumor, nontumor lung or frozen PBMC underwent sequencing. Sequenced here: PBMCs, sampled at surgery. The sequence came from a female donor with early-stage non-small cell lung cancer. The chain is built from TRBV5-4 and TRBJ2-5; D gene uncertain. CDR3 region: CASSLGNRAEETQYF. DNA for the CDR3: TGTGCCAGCAGCTTGGGGAACCGGGCAGAAGAGACCCAGTACTTC.